This T cell receptor beta chain was recorded in a study of shared clonotypes between healthy human individuals. Study-wide context: A donor's plate count was three for CD4 naive and three for CD4 memory; CD8 naive had two and CD8 memory one.

Deep-level assay runs were performed. The method was immunoSEQ multiplex PCR; TCRdb's version includes in-frame clones alone and lacks a portion of them. Of fewer than 850,000 clones in the sample, more than 70% were seen once. The CD4+ fraction was divided into a CD45RA+ naive subset and a CD45RA-negative memory subset. The CDR3 has 13 amino acids. V dropped 9 bases and J dropped 0 bases, with 10 bases sitting between them. The chain links TRBV6-7 to TRBJ2-3; D remains unclear. TRBV6-7 is treated as an ORF (open reading frame) with a function not yet certain. The source is a woman in her twenties or thirties in good health. Sequencing input: memory CD4+ T cells sorted from blood. Described subset: CD45RA-negative fraction. DNA for the CDR3: TGTGCCAGAGACTGCATGAGCACAGATACGCAGTATTTT. Its translation is CARDCMSTDTQYF.